This TCR beta chain derives from a study of cytotoxic CD8 clonotypes in ibrutinib-treated CLL. Study-level information: Patients attained about 25 partial and 2 complete responses; at median around 63 months, roughly 15 remained remitted while 12 progressed.

Regarding this clone: The antigen is undetermined.

Findings and limits, study-wide: Baseline clonality exceeded age-matched healthy donors and tracked circulating CD8+ T-cell counts.

Measured with immunoSEQ multiplex PCR; TCRdb has only the in-frame clones, and not every one. The table lists under 200,000 clones, roughly four fifths of them singletons. The receptor's source is a human donor with chronic lymphocytic leukemia. The material sequenced was PBMCs, taken after 24 months of ibrutinib treatment.

DNA for the CDR3: TGCGCCAGCAGCCCCCTGACTAGCGGGGAGGGAACCAGCTACAATGAGCAGTTCTTC. This gives the protein CASSPLTSGEGTSYNEQFF. The chain is built from TRBV5-1 and TRBJ2-1; 11 bases align to TRBD2. V lost 4 bases, J lost 3 bases, and 15 bases stayed unmatched. Germline values: CDR1 SGHRS, CDR2 YFSETQ. This CDR3 spans 19 amino acids.